This TCR beta chain was identified in a study of identical twins. This clonotype was detected ten times or more. Its antigen remains unknown. Findings of the study overall: One should note that invariant MAIT and iNKT cells could partly confound zero-insertion analyses. Excess sharing by twins proved weaker in beta out-of-frame sequences. There was an excess of low generation probability in the out-of-frame alpha sequences that twins shared.

There were only healthy Caucasians among the donors. MiXCR, run by TCRdb on the 5' RACE reads, gives a single entry per CDR3 protein. The data contain hundreds of thousands of distinct CDR3 sequences, roughly an eighth of them singletons. These data were also reused for a study on yellow fever vaccine responses in identical twins.

Specimen: CD8+ T cells sorted from blood. This sequence originates from a woman under 30 in good health.

CDR3 residues: CASRESSYNEQFF. DNA for the CDR3: TGTGCCAGCCGGGAAAGCTCCTACAATGAGCAGTTCTTC. This chain links TRBV12-3 or TRBV12-4 with TRBJ2-1; a possible D gene is TRBD2 (5 bases). V dropped 8 bases and J dropped 0 bases, with 8 bases sitting between them. The CDR3 runs to 13 residues.